This T cell receptor (beta chain) derives from a study of T cells after yellow fever vaccination. Broader study findings: Re-detected after boosting: most primary clones, more than 95% of CD4 and about 90% of CD8. Clonotype sharing between CD4 and CD8 compartments was small.

TCRdb re-called the 5' RACE reads with MiXCR, one entry per CDR3 protein. The sample has 280,000 or so distinct CDR3 sequences; 8.7% are singletons. V was pared by 6 bases and J by 0 bases, with 11 bases between. Germline lookup yields CDR1 LNHNV and CDR2 YYDKDF (reference sequence). This CDR3 spans 15 amino acids. Of note for this clonotype: Its antigen remains unidentified.

The sample was CD4+ T cells sorted from PBMCs, taken 5 days after the yellow fever booster vaccination. The chain recombines TRBV15 with TRBJ1-4, with D possibly matching TRBD1 (5 bases). This receptor was obtained from a man aged 18-30 years who received the YFV17D yellow fever vaccine. This CDR3 reads CATSNRLATNEKLFF. The CDR3 DNA sequence: TGTGCCACCAGTAACAGGCTAGCAACTAATGAAAAACTGTTTTTT.